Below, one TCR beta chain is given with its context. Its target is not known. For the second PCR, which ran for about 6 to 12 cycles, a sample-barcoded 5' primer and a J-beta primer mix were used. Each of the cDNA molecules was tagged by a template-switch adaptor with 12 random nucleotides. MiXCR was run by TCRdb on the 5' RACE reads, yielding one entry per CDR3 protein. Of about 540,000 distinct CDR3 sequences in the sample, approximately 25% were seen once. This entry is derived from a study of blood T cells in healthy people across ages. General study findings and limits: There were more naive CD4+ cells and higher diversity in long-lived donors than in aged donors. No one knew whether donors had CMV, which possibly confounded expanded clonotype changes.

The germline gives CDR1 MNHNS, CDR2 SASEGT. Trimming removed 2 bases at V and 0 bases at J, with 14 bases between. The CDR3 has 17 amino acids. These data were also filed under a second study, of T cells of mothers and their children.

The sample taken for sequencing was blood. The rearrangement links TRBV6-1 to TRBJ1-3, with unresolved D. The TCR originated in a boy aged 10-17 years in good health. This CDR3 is CASSEPGTPHSGNTIYF. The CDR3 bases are TGTGCCAGCAGTGAACCGGGAACACCTCACTCTGGAAACACCATATATTTT.